This T cell receptor (beta chain) was captured by sequencing in a study of CD8 T cells in Susac syndrome. The authors reverse transcribed about 0.45 to 1 ug RNA with random hexamers. TCRdb re-analysed the immunoSEQ multiplex PCR reads in MiXCR, keeping a single row per CDR3 protein. In the table there are over 150,000 distinct CDR3 sequences, approximately 95% of which are singletons. Sequencing used CD4+ T cells from PBMCs. This receptor was taken from a human donor with Susac syndrome.

The CDR3 bases are TGTGCCAGCAGTCTATACGTACAGGGCACTGAAGCTTTCTTT. This gives the protein CASSLYVQGTEAFF. The chain uses TRBV27 and TRBJ1-1, with a possible D match to TRBD1 (6 bases). Germline CDR1 and CDR2: MNHEY and SMNVEV (reference sequence). V lost 5 bases and J 4 bases, leaving 14 bases between the germline ends. The CDR3 consists of 14 residues.